This T cell receptor beta chain was observed in a study of PD-1 blockade in classical Hodgkin lymphoma. V was pared by 3 bases and J by 8 bases, with 4 bases of the junction left unmatched. CDR3 length: 13 residues. Germline loops: CDR1 KGHSH, CDR2 LQKENI. Assay used: immunoSEQ multiplex PCR; TCRdb lists only in-frame clones, some missing. Among tens of thousands of clones listed, 76% were seen once. Patients all relapsed after autologous stem cell transplantation, and there was variation in brentuximab vedotin exposure. This clonotype was sampled from a human donor with classical Hodgkin lymphoma. The chain has TRBV18 and TRBJ1-2; TRBD1 matches at 9 bases. This material consisted of peripheral blood mononuclear cells (PBMCs), taken at baseline. Written as DNA, the CDR3 is TGTGCCAGCTCACCTACAGGGGGCAAGGGCTACACCTTC. It encodes CASSPTGGKGYTF.